The rows below give T cell receptor beta chains drawn from one sample of a study of blood T cell repertoires in COVID-19. Sequencing used immunoSEQ multiplex PCR; TCRdb keeps in-frame clones, though not all of them. The repertoire holds nearly 350,000 clones, with around 87% as singletons. Sequencing used peripheral blood. The receptors shown here come from a woman between 45 and 65 years old with COVID-19, enrolled during active disease. Each CDR3 is given without its conserved first and last residue.

TRBV5-5,ASSVQGAQVAGELF
TRBV5-1,ASSLALTGYSTDTQY
TRBV18,ASSHTGQGASEQY
TRBV5-4,ASSPGYDEQY
TRBV2,ASSPSTTSGSLEQY
TRBV13,ASSFQLAFNEQF
TRBV19,ASSRETYTEAF
TRBV14,ASSPDWSGGDEQF
TRBV7-9,ASSHPLTDTQY
TRBV3-1/TRBV3-2,ASSQDGLAGSTDTQY
TRBV5-6,ASRPGTDRNYGYT
TRBV21-1,ASSTRLAQSTDTQY
TRBV6-1,ASSEYHNRDRGEQY
TRBV27,ASSSYGQGSGNTIY
TRBV30,AWRTLALSTDTQY
TRBV5-6,ASSLADQPQH
TRBV7-9,ASSRYLGQDYGYT
TRBV6-2/TRBV6-3,ASSYSAGVSEF
TRBV25-1,ASSVSGVFNQPQH
TRBV3-1/TRBV3-2,ASSLGSREGKEQF